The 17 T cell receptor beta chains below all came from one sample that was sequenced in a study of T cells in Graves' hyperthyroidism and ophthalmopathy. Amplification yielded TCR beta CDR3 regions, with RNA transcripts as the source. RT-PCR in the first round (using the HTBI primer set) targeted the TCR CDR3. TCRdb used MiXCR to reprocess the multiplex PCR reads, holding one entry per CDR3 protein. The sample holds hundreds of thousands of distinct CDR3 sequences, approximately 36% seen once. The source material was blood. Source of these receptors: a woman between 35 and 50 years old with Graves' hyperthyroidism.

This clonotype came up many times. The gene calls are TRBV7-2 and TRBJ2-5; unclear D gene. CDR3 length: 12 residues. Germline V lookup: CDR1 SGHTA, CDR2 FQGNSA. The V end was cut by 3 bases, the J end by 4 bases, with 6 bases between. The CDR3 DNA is TGTGCCAGCAGCTTGGACCGAGAGACCCAGTACTTC. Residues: CASSLDRETQYF.

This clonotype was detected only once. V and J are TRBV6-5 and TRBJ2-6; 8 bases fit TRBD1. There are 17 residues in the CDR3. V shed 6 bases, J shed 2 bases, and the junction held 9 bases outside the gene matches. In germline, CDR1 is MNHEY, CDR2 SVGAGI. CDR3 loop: CASSLAPTGAGANVLTF. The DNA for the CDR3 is TGTGCCAGCAGCTTAGCCCCGACAGGGGCTGGGGCCAACGTCCTGACTTTC.

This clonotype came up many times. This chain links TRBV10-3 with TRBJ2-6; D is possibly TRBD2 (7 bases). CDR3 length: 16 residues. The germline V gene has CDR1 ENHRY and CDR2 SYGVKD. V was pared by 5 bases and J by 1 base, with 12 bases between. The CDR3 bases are TGTGCCATCAGTCGGGGGGCCGGTTCTGGGGCCAACGTCCTGACTTTC. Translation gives CAISRGAGSGANVLTF.

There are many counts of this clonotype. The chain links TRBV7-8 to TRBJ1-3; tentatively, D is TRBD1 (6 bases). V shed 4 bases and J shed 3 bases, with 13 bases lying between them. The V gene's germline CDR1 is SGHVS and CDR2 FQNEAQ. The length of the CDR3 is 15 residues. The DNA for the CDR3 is TGTGCCAGCAGCTCCCAAGGGGGGCTTGGAAACACCATATATTTT. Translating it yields CASSSQGGLGNTIYF. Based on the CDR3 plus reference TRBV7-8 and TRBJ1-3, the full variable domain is GAGVSQSPRYKVAKRGQDVALRCDPISGHVSLFWYQQALGQGPEFLTYFQNEAQLDKSGLPSDRFFAERPEGSVSTLKIQRTQQEDSAVYLCASSSQGGLGNTIYFGEGSWLTVV.

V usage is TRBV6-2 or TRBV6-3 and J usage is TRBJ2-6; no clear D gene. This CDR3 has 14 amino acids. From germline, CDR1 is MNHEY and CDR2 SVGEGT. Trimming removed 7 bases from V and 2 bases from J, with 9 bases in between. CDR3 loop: CASNLMTGANVLTF. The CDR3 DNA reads TGTGCCAGCAATTTGATGACTGGGGCCAACGTCCTGACTTTC.

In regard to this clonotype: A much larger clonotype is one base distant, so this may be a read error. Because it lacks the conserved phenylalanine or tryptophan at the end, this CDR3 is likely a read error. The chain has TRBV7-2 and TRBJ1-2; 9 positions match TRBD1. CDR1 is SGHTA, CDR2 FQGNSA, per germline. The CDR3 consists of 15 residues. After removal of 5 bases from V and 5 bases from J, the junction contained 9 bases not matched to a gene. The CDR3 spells CASSPAPQGAYGYTL. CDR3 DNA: TGTGCCAGCAGCCCGGCCCCACAGGGGGCTTATGGCTACACCCTC.

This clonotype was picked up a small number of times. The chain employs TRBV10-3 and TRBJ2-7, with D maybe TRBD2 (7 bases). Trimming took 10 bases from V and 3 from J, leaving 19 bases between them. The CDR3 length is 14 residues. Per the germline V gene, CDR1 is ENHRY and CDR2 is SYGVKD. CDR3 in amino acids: CATRLGGGLYEQYF. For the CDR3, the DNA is TGTGCCACCCGATTGGGGGGGGGGCTCTACGAGCAGTACTTC.

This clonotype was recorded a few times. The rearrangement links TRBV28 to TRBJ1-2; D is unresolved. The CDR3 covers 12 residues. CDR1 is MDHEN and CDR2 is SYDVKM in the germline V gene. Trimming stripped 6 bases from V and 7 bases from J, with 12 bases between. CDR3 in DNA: TGTGCCAGCAGCCCGGAGACGTCTGGCTACACCTTC. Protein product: CASSPETSGYTF.

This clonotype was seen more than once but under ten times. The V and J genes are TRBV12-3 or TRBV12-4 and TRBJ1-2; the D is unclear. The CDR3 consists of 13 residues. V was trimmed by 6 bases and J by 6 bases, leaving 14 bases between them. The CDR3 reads CASRAGPANGYTF. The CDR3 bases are TGTGCCAGCAGAGCCGGACCTGCGAATGGCTACACCTTC.

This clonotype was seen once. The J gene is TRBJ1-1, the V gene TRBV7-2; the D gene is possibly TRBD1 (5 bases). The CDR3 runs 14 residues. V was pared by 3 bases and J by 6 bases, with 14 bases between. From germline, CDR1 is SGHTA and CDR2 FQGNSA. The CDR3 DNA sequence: TGTGCCAGCAGCTTGTCCGGGGCAGGTGCTGAAGCTTTCTTT. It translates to CASSLSGAGAEAFF.

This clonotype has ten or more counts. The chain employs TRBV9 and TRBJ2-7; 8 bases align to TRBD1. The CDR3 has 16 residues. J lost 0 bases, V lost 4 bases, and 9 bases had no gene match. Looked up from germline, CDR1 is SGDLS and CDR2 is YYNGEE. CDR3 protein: CASSPRGQVSSYEQYF. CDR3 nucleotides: TGTGCCAGCAGCCCGAGGGGACAGGTGTCCTCCTACGAGCAGTACTTC.

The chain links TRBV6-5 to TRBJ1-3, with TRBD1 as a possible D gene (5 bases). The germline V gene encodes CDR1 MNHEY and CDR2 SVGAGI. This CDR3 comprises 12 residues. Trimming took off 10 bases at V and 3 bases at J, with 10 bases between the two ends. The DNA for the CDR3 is TGTGCCACCGGGACGTTTGGAAACACCATATATTTT. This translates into CATGTFGNTIYF.

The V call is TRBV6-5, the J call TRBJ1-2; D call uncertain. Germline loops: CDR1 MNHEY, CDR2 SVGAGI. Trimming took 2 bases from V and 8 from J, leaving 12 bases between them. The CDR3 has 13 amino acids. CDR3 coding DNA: TGTGCCAGCAGTTACAGGGAGACCGTCGGCTACACCTTC. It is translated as CASSYRETVGYTF.

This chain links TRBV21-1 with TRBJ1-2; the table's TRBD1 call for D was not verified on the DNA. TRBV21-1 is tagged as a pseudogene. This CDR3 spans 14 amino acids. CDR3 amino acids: CASSIDRTGLGYTF. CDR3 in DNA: TGTGCCAGCAGCATAGACCGGACAGGGCTGGGCTACACCTTC.

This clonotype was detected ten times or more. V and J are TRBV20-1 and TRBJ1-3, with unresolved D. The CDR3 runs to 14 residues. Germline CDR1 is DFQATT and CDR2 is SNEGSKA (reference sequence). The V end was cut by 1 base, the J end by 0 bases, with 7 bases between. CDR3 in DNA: TGCAGTGCTAGAGGGCGGAACTCTGGAAACACCATATATTTT. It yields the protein CSARGRNSGNTIYF.

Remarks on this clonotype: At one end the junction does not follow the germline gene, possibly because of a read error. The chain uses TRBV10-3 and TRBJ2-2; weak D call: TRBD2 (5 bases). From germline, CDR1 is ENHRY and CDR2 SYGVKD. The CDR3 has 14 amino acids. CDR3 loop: CASSYGRVTGELFF. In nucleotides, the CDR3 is TGTGCCAGCAGTTACGGGCGGGTCACCGGGGAGCTGTTTTTT.

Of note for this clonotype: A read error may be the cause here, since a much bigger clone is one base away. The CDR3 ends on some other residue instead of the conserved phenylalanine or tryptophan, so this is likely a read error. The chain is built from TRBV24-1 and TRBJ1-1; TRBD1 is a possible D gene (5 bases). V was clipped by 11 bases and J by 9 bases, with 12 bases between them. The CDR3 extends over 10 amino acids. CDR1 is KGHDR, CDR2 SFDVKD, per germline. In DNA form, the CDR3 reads TGTGCCAGTTGGGACCGAAAAGCTTTCTCT. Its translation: CASWDRKAFS.